The TCR beta chain under discussion was sequenced for a study of T cell changes during pregnancy in multiple sclerosis. Assay: immunoSEQ multiplex PCR; the TCRdb copy retains only in-frame clones and omits some. The sample holds tens of thousands of clones; 93% are singletons and the top ten take over 1.5%. This CDR3 comprises 16 residues. Germline V gene data show CDR1 as SEHNR and CDR2 as FQNEAQ (reference sequence). Trimming took off 2 bases at V and 1 base at J, with 14 bases between the two ends. J is TRBJ1-2 and V is TRBV7-9; D is perhaps TRBD1 (6 bases). The receptor was isolated from a female donor with multiple sclerosis, enrolled in a pregnancy study. Sequencing used peripheral blood, obtained after pregnancy. This chain's CDR3 is CASSLSTGIFNYGYTF. CDR3 in DNA: TGTGCCAGCAGCTTAAGCACAGGGATTTTTAACTATGGCTACACCTTC.